This T cell receptor beta chain was recovered during a study of OX40 agonist ivuxolimab in advanced cancers. Study-level points and caveats: Clonal expansion among partial responders at 0.1-3.0 mg/kg ranked near the lowest.

Generated by immunoSEQ multiplex PCR, the TCRdb table keeps only in-frame clones and is missing some. Here the sample spans some 28,000 clones, approximately 81% being singletons. Blood got drawn at baseline, again on cycle 4 day 1, and then on cycle 7 day 1. Remarks on this clone: Its antigen is still unknown.

The source was CD4+ or CD8+ T cells sorted from blood, collected in a trial of the OX40 agonist ivuxolimab. This TCR came from an adult with an advanced solid tumor such as melanoma, head and neck, liver or kidney cancer.

The CDR3 sequence is CASSLYRGTGNTIYF. As DNA, the CDR3 is TGTGCCAGCAGTTTATACAGGGGGACTGGAAACACCATATATTTT. The genes are TRBV28 and TRBJ1-3; TRBD1 agrees at 8 bases. Germline V gene data show CDR1 as MDHEN and CDR2 as SYDVKM. Trimming at V came to 1 base and at J to 2 bases, leaving 1 base not matched to a gene. The length of the CDR3 is 15 residues.